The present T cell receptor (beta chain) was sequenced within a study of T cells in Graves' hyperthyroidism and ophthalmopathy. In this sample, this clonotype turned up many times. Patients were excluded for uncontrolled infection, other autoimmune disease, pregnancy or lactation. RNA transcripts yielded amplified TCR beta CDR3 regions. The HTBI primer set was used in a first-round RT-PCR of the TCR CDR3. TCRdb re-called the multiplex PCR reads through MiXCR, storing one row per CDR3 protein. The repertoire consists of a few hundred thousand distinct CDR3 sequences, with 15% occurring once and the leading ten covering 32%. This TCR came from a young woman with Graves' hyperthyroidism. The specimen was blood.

The chain's CDR3 is CASSRMGFSSYEQYF. CDR3 nucleotides: TGTGCCAGCAGTCGAATGGGCTTTAGCTCCTACGAGCAGTACTTC. The rearrangement joins TRBV3-1 to TRBJ2-7; D gene unclear. This CDR3 region has 15 residues. Trimming took off 6 bases at V and 0 bases at J, with 15 bases between the two ends. Germline V CDR1 and CDR2: LGHDT, YNNKEL (reference sequence).